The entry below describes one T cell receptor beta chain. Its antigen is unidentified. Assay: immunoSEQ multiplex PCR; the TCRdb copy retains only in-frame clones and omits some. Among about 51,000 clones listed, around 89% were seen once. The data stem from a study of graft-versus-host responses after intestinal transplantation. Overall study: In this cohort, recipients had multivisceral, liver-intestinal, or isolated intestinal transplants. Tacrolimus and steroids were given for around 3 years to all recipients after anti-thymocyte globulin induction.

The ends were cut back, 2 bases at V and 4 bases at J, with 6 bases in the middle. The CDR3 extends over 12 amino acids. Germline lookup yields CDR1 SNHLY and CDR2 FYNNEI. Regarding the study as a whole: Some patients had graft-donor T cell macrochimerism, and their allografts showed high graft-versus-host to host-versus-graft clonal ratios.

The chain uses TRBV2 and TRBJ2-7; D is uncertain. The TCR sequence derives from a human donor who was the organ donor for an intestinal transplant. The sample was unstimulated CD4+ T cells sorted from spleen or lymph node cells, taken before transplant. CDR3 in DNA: TGTGCCAGCAGTGAACAGATTTACGAGCAGTACTTC. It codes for CASSEQIYEQYF.